Shown below are 23 T cell receptor beta chains from a single sample sequenced in a study of early T cells in non-severe SARS-CoV-2 infection. One entry per CDR3 protein results from TCRdb running MiXCR on the 5' RACE reads. This sample has roughly 36,000 distinct CDR3 sequences, with under 6% found just once. The sequenced sample consisted of whole blood. These TCRs come from an adult who was a healthcare worker with PCR-confirmed SARS-CoV-2 infection or an uninfected control (not recorded which).

Remarks on this clonotype: A much larger clone sits a single nucleotide away, making a read error possible. This chain joins TRBV11-2 and TRBJ2-4; no reliable D call. Trimming cost V 1 base and J 4 bases, with 17 bases left between them. The germline CDR1 and CDR2 sequences are SGHAT and FQNNGV. The CDR3 is 17 residues long. In DNA form, the CDR3 reads TGTGCCAGCAGCTTAGTCCCATTGGTTTTGGGGAAAAACATTCAGTACTTC. Its translation: CASSLVPLVLGKNIQYF.

This clonotype was picked up a small number of times. The V gene is TRBV19, the J gene TRBJ2-6; D is perhaps TRBD1 (6 bases). Deletions cut 2 bases from V and 0 bases from J, with 14 bases between. This CDR3 is built from 18 residues. Germline V gives CDR1 LNHDA, CDR2 SQIVND (reference sequence). CDR3 nucleotide sequence: TGTGCCAGTAGTATAAGAGAACAGGGATACTCTGGGGCCAACGTCCTGACTTTC. The encoded protein is CASSIREQGYSGANVLTF.

This clonotype came up many times. This chain uses TRBV7-2 with TRBJ2-2, with unresolved D. Trimming cost V 1 base and J 4 bases, with 4 bases left between them. This CDR3 region has 13 residues. The germline CDR1 and CDR2 sequences are SGHTA and FQGNSA. CDR3 in amino acids: CASSLDGTGELFF. CDR3 in DNA: TGTGCCAGCAGCTTAGACGGCACCGGGGAGCTGTTTTTT.

In its sample, this clonotype was seen many times. This chain joins TRBV7-2 and TRBJ1-1, with D tentatively TRBD1 (5 bases). Trimming took off 5 bases at V and 0 bases at J, with 16 bases between the two ends. The length of the CDR3 is 16 residues. Per the germline V gene, CDR1 is SGHTA and CDR2 is FQGNSA. The CDR3 DNA reads as TGTGCCAGCAGCCCTGGGGCACCAGCTATGAACACTGAAGCTTTCTTT. Its translation: CASSPGAPAMNTEAFF.

This clonotype was seen only a few times. The rearrangement links TRBV19 to TRBJ1-3, with 7 bases fitting TRBD1. Looked up from germline, CDR1 is LNHDA and CDR2 is SQIVND (reference sequence). With 5 bases clipped from V and 2 bases from J, the junction kept 9 bases outside the gene matches. The CDR3 length is 16 residues. CDR3 sequence reads: CASSDNRGGPGNTIYF. Written as DNA, the CDR3 is TGTGCCAGTAGTGACAACAGGGGAGGACCTGGAAACACCATATATTTT.

This clonotype is labeled medium-sized. The chain is built from TRBV6-5 and TRBJ1-1; no firm D call. The V end was cut by 6 bases, the J end by 1 base, with 12 bases between. Germline V gives CDR1 MNHEY, CDR2 SVGAGI. CDR3 size: 14 residues. The CDR3, as DNA: TGTGCCAGCAGGTCCGGGTGGGAGAACACTGAAGCTTTCTTT. Translated, it gives CASRSGWENTEAFF.

This clonotype was seen many times. Since no conserved phenylalanine or tryptophan closes the CDR3, a read error is the likely cause. V and J are TRBV5-7 and TRBJ1-4; D perhaps matches TRBD1 (6 bases). TRBV5-7 is placed among ORFs of uncertain function. The CDR3 loop spans 20 amino acids. Trimming stripped 0 bases from V and 0 bases from J, with 21 bases between. CDR3 coding DNA: TGTGCCAGCAGCTTGGTCACTAAAGGACAGCACCTTGCAACTAATGAAAAACTGTTTCTT. This sequence encodes CASSLVTKGQHLATNEKLFL.

This clonotype was seen many times. This chain connects TRBV6-5 to TRBJ1-5; D might be TRBD1 (5 bases). V was clipped by 8 bases and J by 7 bases, with 9 bases between them. The length of the CDR3 is 11 residues. Germline CDR1 is MNHEY and CDR2 is SVGAGI. CDR3 DNA sequence: TGTGCCAGCGGTTGGGACCAGCCCCAGCATTTT. Protein sequence: CASGWDQPQHF.

This clonotype appeared many times. The chain couples TRBV7-9 to TRBJ2-2; D possibly corresponds to TRBD1 (6 bases). The CDR3 sequence is 15 residues long. Germline-derived CDR1 and CDR2 are SEHNR and FQNEAQ (reference sequence). V lost 5 bases to trimming and J lost 3 bases, with 13 bases between them. The CDR3 loop reads CASSPQGTDTGELFF. The CDR3 DNA reads TGTGCCAGCAGCCCTCAGGGGACCGACACCGGGGAGCTGTTTTTT.

The rearrangement uses TRBV11-2 and TRBJ2-7, with 13 bases matching TRBD2. V was pared by 5 bases and J by 0 bases, with 10 bases of the junction left unmatched. Germline V gives CDR1 SGHAT, CDR2 FQNNGV. The CDR3 consists of 18 residues. The CDR3 DNA is TGTGCCAGCAGCCTCCGGACTAGCGGGGGATCTTTCTCCTACGAGCAGTACTTC. Translating gives CASSLRTSGGSFSYEQYF. Full variable domain (rest looked up from reference TRBV11-2 and TRBJ2-7): EAGVAQSPRYKIIEKRQSVAFWCNPISGHATLYWYQQILGQGPKLLIQFQNNGVVDDSQLPKDRFSAERLKGVDSTLKIQPAKLEDSAVYLCASSLRTSGGSFSYEQYFGPGTRLTVT.

This clonotype was counted many times. The chain recombines TRBV6-5 with TRBJ2-6; no clear D gene. Germline CDR1 and CDR2: MNHEY and SVGAGI. The ends were cut back, 6 bases at V and 4 bases at J, with 7 bases in the middle. The CDR3 loop spans 13 amino acids. CDR3 coding DNA: TGTGCCAGCAGAGTGACAGGGGCCAACGTCCTGACTTTC. Translating gives CASRVTGANVLTF.

Concerning this clonotype: One end of the junction is discordant with germline, which a read error may explain. CDR3 bases: TGTGCCAGCAGGCCCAGACAGTCCTCCGAGCAGTACTTC. This sequence encodes CASRPRQSSEQYF. The chain is built from TRBV12-3 or TRBV12-4 and TRBJ2-7, with D tentatively TRBD1 (5 bases). This CDR3 region has 13 residues.

At least ten counts were recorded for this clonotype. V gene TRBV2 combines with J gene TRBJ1-6, with 9 bases aligning to TRBD1. Germline V CDR1 and CDR2: SNHLY, FYNNEI. V lost 5 bases and J lost 10; bases outside the gene matches: 6. CDR3 length equals 14 residues. CDR3 residues: CASSWDRDSSPLHF. CDR3 DNA: TGTGCCAGCAGTTGGGACAGGGACAGCTCACCCCTCCACTTT.

With regard to this clonotype: A read error is possible here, since a much larger clone lies one base away. The CDR3 region has the DNA TGCAGTGCAGCCCACTCCTGGGACGTCGGAGAGCAGTACTTC. The encoded protein is CSAAHSWDVGEQYF. The chain carries TRBV20-1 and TRBJ2-7; D is possibly TRBD1 or TRBD2 (5 bases each). This CDR3 contains 14 residues. The V end lost 6 bases, the J end lost 7 bases, and 22 bases lay between the germline ends. The germline V gene has CDR1 DFQATT and CDR2 SNEGSKA (reference sequence).

This rearrangement joins TRBV6-6 to TRBJ2-7; 7 bases agree with TRBD2. Germline CDR1 MNHNY, CDR2 SVGAGI (reference sequence). Unmatched junction bases numbered 9, after V lost 8 bases and J lost 2 bases. This CDR3 comprises 14 residues. CDR3 region: CASASPGGAYEQYF. The CDR3 DNA is TGTGCCAGCGCTTCCCCTGGGGGGGCCTACGAGCAGTACTTC.

This clonotype was seen many times. V and J are TRBV7-9 and TRBJ2-7, with D unclear. In germline, CDR1 is SEHNR, CDR2 FQNEAQ (reference sequence). Trimming left V 1 base short and J 4 bases short, with 8 bases between. This CDR3 region has 13 residues. CDR3 amino acids: CASSLDSSYEQYF. CDR3 sequence (DNA): TGTGCCAGCAGCTTAGATAGCAGTTACGAGCAGTACTTC.

This clonotype was observed many times. CDR3 in amino acids: CASSELRTSGSYNEQFF. In DNA, the CDR3 is TGTGCCAGCAGTGAATTAAGGACTAGCGGATCCTACAATGAGCAGTTCTTC. The chain is built from TRBV2 and TRBJ2-1; 10 positions agree with TRBD2. The junction had 5 bases not matched to a gene; V was cut back by 2 bases and J by 1 base. The CDR3 sequence is 17 residues long. Germline lookup yields CDR1 SNHLY and CDR2 FYNNEI.

The chain uses TRBV18 and TRBJ2-1; D may match TRBD1 or TRBD2 (6 bases each). The length of the CDR3 is 13 residues. The V gene lost 4 bases and the J gene lost 7 bases, with 11 bases spanning the gap. Germline lookup yields CDR1 KGHSH and CDR2 LQKENI. CDR3: CASSHPGANEQFF. The CDR3 nucleotides read TGTGCCAGCTCACATCCGGGGGCAAATGAGCAGTTCTTC.

This clonotype came up many times. The chain uses TRBV9 and TRBJ2-2; maybe TRBD1 (6 bases). Germline V gene sequence: CDR1 SGDLS, CDR2 YYNGEE. CDR3 size: 12 residues. V dropped 6 bases and J dropped 3 bases, with 6 bases sitting between them. The CDR3 loop is CASTGDTGELFF. The DNA for the CDR3 is TGTGCCAGCACAGGGGACACCGGGGAGCTGTTTTTT.

This clonotype was seen repeatedly, ten times or more. This chain joins TRBV3-1 and TRBJ1-5; D remains unclear. CDR3 size: 15 residues. Germline CDR1 is LGHDT and CDR2 is YNNKEL (reference sequence). V lost 1 base to trimming and J lost 0 bases, with 7 bases between them. CDR3 coding DNA: TGTGCCAGCAGCCAAGGGGGAATTAGCAATCAGCCCCAGCATTTT. Its translation is CASSQGGISNQPQHF.

This clonotype was found many times. The chain is built from TRBV5-5 and TRBJ1-1; TRBD1 matches at 9 bases. The CDR3 has 14 residues. Germline CDR1 reads SGHKS; CDR2 reads YYEKEE (reference sequence). V was clipped by 3 bases and J by 5 bases; unmatched bases: 5. CDR3 sequence reads: CASSWGQGPTEAFF. The CDR3 region has the DNA TGTGCCAGCAGCTGGGGACAGGGTCCTACTGAAGCTTTCTTT.

The sample holds many counts of this clonotype. V usage is TRBV7-2 and J usage is TRBJ2-5; the match to TRBD2 covers 7 bases. Per the germline V gene, CDR1 is SGHTA and CDR2 is FQGNSA. The junction had 17 bases not matched to a gene; V was cut back by 5 bases and J by 5 bases. This CDR3 region has 17 residues. The DNA of the CDR3 is TGTGCCAGCAGCCCTACTCCAAGAGCGGGGATTTGGGAGACCCAGTACTTC. Amino acid sequence: CASSPTPRAGIWETQYF.

This clonotype was counted at least ten times. V usage is TRBV5-5 and J usage is TRBJ1-2; the D is unclear. The CDR3 has 12 amino acids. Germline loops: CDR1 SGHKS, CDR2 YYEKEE (reference sequence). Trimming removed 4 bases at V and 3 bases at J, with 7 bases between. The CDR3, as DNA: TGTGCCAGCAGCCCCGGACACTATGGCTACACCTTC. Translated: CASSPGHYGYTF. The variable domain in full, completed from reference TRBV5-5 and TRBJ1-2, reads DAGVTQSPTHLIKTRGQQVTLRCSPISGHKSVSWYQQVLGQGPQFIFQYYEKEERGRGNFPDRFSARQFPNYSSELNVNALLLGDSALYLCASSPGHYGYTFGSGTRLTVV.